This T cell receptor beta chain was documented in a study of T cell repertoires in cytomegalovirus infection. The CDR3 extends over 13 amino acids. V was pared by 3 bases and J by 4 bases, with 9 bases between. Germline V gives CDR1 SNHLY, CDR2 FYNNEI. TCRdb fed the reads into MiXCR, producing one record per CDR3 protein. The sample records about 350,000 distinct CDR3 sequences, about 32% being singletons. This clonotype was observed once. Its cognate antigen is unknown. Source: cultured PBMCs, taken from culture after CMV antigen stimulation. The TCR was taken from a human donor in good health (CMV status not recorded). Some clones in this sample may be carry-over from other donors' samples. This sequence joins TRBV2 and TRBJ1-2, with D perhaps matching TRBD1 (5 bases). Here the CDR3 DNA reads TGTGCCAGCAGTGACGGGGCGAGCTATGGCTACACCTTC. Translating gives CASSDGASYGYTF. Looking up the rest from reference TRBV2 and TRBJ1-2 gives the full variable domain: EPEVTQTPSHQVTQMGQEVILRCVPISNHLYFYWYRQILGQKVEFLVSFYNNEISEKSEIFDDQFSVERPDGSNFTLKIRSTKLEDSAMYFCASSDGASYGYTFGSGTRLTVV.